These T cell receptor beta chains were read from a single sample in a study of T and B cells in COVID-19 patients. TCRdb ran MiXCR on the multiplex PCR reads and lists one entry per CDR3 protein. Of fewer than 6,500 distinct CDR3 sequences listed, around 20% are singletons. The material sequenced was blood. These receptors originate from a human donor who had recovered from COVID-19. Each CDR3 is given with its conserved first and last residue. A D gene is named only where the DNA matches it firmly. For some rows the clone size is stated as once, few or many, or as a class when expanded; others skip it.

cdr3_nt: TGCGCCAGCAGGGGACCAGGGACCCAGAGGTTGCAGCCCCAGCATTTT
cdr3_aa: CASRGPGTQRLQPQHF
d_call: NA
clone_size: many
j_call: TRBJ1-5
v_call: TRBV10-1

cdr3_nt: TGCAGCGTTTCCGAGGGAATGAAGACCCAGTACTTC
cdr3_aa: CSVSEGMKTQYF
d_call: NA
clone_size: large
j_call: TRBJ2-5
v_call: TRBV29-1

cdr3_nt: TGCGCCAGCAGCTTGGCGGACAGGGGAAACACCATATATTTT
cdr3_aa: CASSLADRGNTIYF
d_call: TRBD1
clone_size: many
j_call: TRBJ1-3
v_call: TRBV5-1

cdr3_nt: TGTGCCAGCAGCTTGGCCCCCGGATACGAGCAGTACTTC
cdr3_aa: CASSLAPGYEQYF
d_call: NA
clone_size: NA
j_call: TRBJ2-7
v_call: TRBV11-3

cdr3_nt: TGTGCCAGCAGCGGGACAGGGCAAAGACTGTTTTTT
cdr3_aa: CASSGTGQRLFF
d_call: TRBD1
clone_size: NA
j_call: TRBJ1-4
v_call: TRBV2

cdr3_nt: TGTGCCACCAGCAGAGTTCGGGTCTCGGAGACCCAGTACTTC
cdr3_aa: CATSRVRVSETQYF
d_call: NA
clone_size: medium-sized
j_call: TRBJ2-5
v_call: TRBV15

cdr3_nt: TGTGCCAGTAGTATAGGGGGACAGGCTCAGCCCCAGCATTTT
cdr3_aa: CASSIGGQAQPQHF
d_call: TRBD1
clone_size: medium-sized
j_call: TRBJ1-5
v_call: TRBV19

cdr3_nt: TGCGCCAGCAGCGTTCTAGGCCAAGAGACCCAGTACTTC
cdr3_aa: CASSVLGQETQYF
d_call: NA
clone_size: many
j_call: TRBJ2-5
v_call: TRBV5-1

cdr3_nt: TGTGCCAGCAGTTACTCTCCGCCTAGCGGGATCTACAATGAGCAGTTCTTC
cdr3_aa: CASSYSPPSGIYNEQFF
d_call: TRBD2
clone_size: medium-sized
j_call: TRBJ2-1
v_call: TRBV6-2/TRBV6-3

cdr3_nt: TGCAGCGTTGAGGGACACGACCAGGATCCCTACGAGCAGTACTTC
cdr3_aa: CSVEGHDQDPYEQYF
d_call: NA
clone_size: hyperexpanded
j_call: TRBJ2-7
v_call: TRBV29-1

cdr3_nt: TGTGCCAGCAGCCTTAGCCTAGCGGGATCCTACAATGAGCAGTTCTTC
cdr3_aa: CASSLSLAGSYNEQFF
d_call: TRBD2
clone_size: many
j_call: TRBJ2-1
v_call: TRBV7-9

cdr3_nt: TGTGCCAGCAGCTTATGGACCACAGATACGCAGTATTTT
cdr3_aa: CASSLWTTDTQYF
d_call: NA
clone_size: NA
j_call: TRBJ2-3
v_call: TRBV7-2

cdr3_nt: TGTGCCAGCAGCCAAGCGTCGAACACCGGGGAGCTGTTTTTT
cdr3_aa: CASSQASNTGELFF
d_call: NA
clone_size: few
j_call: TRBJ2-2
v_call: TRBV5-6

cdr3_nt: TGTGCCAGCAGCCCCAGTCTCGGACAGGGATGGACCGGGGAGCTGTTTTTT
cdr3_aa: CASSPSLGQGWTGELFF
d_call: TRBD1
clone_size: medium-sized
j_call: TRBJ2-2
v_call: TRBV14

cdr3_nt: TGTGCCAGCAGCTCCCCAACAGCCTCCCACACAGATACGCAGTATTTT
cdr3_aa: CASSSPTASHTDTQYF
d_call: NA
clone_size: medium-sized
j_call: TRBJ2-3
v_call: TRBV5-6

cdr3_nt: TGTGCCAGCTCACCCGGAGTAGCGGGGGGTAGAGATACGCAGTATTTT
cdr3_aa: CASSPGVAGGRDTQYF
d_call: TRBD2
clone_size: medium-sized
j_call: TRBJ2-3
v_call: TRBV18

cdr3_nt: TGTGCCAGCAGAGTAGCGGGGGCCAAAGAGACCCAGTACTTC
cdr3_aa: CASRVAGAKETQYF
d_call: TRBD2
clone_size: medium-sized
j_call: TRBJ2-5
v_call: TRBV6-5

cdr3_nt: TGTGCCAGCACCCATGGCCCTACCTACGAGCAGTACTTC
cdr3_aa: CASTHGPTYEQYF
d_call: NA
clone_size: medium-sized
j_call: TRBJ2-7
v_call: TRBV27

cdr3_nt: TGTGCCAGTATGGGGACTAGCGGAAGCACAGATACGCAGTATTTT
cdr3_aa: CASMGTSGSTDTQYF
d_call: TRBD2
clone_size: NA
j_call: TRBJ2-3
v_call: TRBV19

cdr3_nt: TGTGCCAGCAGCTCAGGGTTAATCGGGTATGGCTACACCTTC
cdr3_aa: CASSSGLIGYGYTF
d_call: NA
clone_size: medium-sized
j_call: TRBJ1-2
v_call: TRBV7-6

cdr3_nt: TGTGCCAGCAGCTTAGACACCCAGTGGGAGCAGTTCTTC
cdr3_aa: CASSLDTQWEQFF
d_call: NA
clone_size: NA
j_call: TRBJ2-1
v_call: TRBV7-3

cdr3_nt: TGTGCCAGCAGTCCTACAGCAAGCTCTGGAAACACCATATATTTT
cdr3_aa: CASSPTASSGNTIYF
d_call: NA
clone_size: few
j_call: TRBJ1-3
v_call: TRBV6-1

cdr3_nt: TGTGCCAGCAGTTCCTACCGGCCGGGATGGGGGTACGAGCAGTACTTC
cdr3_aa: CASSSYRPGWGYEQYF
d_call: NA
clone_size: medium-sized
j_call: TRBJ2-7
v_call: TRBV6-2/TRBV6-3

cdr3_nt: TGTGCCAGCAGCCACGCACAGGGGAGCAAGTACTTC
cdr3_aa: CASSHAQGSKYF
d_call: TRBD1
clone_size: medium-sized
j_call: TRBJ2-7
v_call: TRBV6-2/TRBV6-3

cdr3_nt: TGTGCCAGCACCATGGGACAGGGGGCAGGCTACCCGCAAGAGACCCAGTACTTC
cdr3_aa: CASTMGQGAGYPQETQYF
d_call: TRBD1
clone_size: NA
j_call: TRBJ2-5
v_call: TRBV28

cdr3_nt: TGCAGTGCTAGTCCGGGACAGGTTAGCAATCAGCCCCAGCATTTT
cdr3_aa: CSASPGQVSNQPQHF
d_call: TRBD1
clone_size: NA
j_call: TRBJ1-5
v_call: TRBV20-1

cdr3_nt: TGCAGCGTTGCGAACCAGGAAGAGCAGTACTTC
cdr3_aa: CSVANQEEQYF
d_call: NA
clone_size: large
j_call: TRBJ2-7
v_call: TRBV29-1

cdr3_nt: TGTGCCAGCAGTAGAGGAGCGGGAACCTACAATGAGCAGTTCTTC
cdr3_aa: CASSRGAGTYNEQFF
d_call: TRBD2
clone_size: NA
j_call: TRBJ2-1
v_call: TRBV11-3

cdr3_nt: TGCAGCGTTGGAGGAGGGGGAGAACCCTACGAGCAGTACTTC
cdr3_aa: CSVGGGGEPYEQYF
d_call: NA
clone_size: NA
j_call: TRBJ2-7
v_call: TRBV29-1

cdr3_nt: TGTGCCAGCAGCAAGACCCGGGGAGAGAACACTGAAGCTTTCTTT
cdr3_aa: CASSKTRGENTEAFF
d_call: NA
clone_size: NA
j_call: TRBJ1-1
v_call: TRBV7-9

cdr3_nt: TGTGCCAGCAGTATCAAACCGACAGGGATTTATGGCTACACCTTC
cdr3_aa: CASSIKPTGIYGYTF
d_call: TRBD1
clone_size: few
j_call: TRBJ1-2
v_call: TRBV6-1

cdr3_nt: TGTGCCAGCTCACCATTGGGGGTCGGCCAGCCCCAGCATTTT
cdr3_aa: CASSPLGVGQPQHF
d_call: NA
clone_size: once
j_call: TRBJ1-5
v_call: TRBV18

cdr3_nt: TGTGCCAGCAGGAAGGGGGCCGGTGAGCAGTTCTTC
cdr3_aa: CASRKGAGEQFF
d_call: TRBD1
clone_size: few
j_call: TRBJ2-1
v_call: TRBV28

cdr3_nt: TGTGCCAGCAGCGTAGGGCAGGGGGCGAATTACGTGACCCAGTACTTC
cdr3_aa: CASSVGQGANYVTQYF
d_call: TRBD1
clone_size: NA
j_call: TRBJ2-5
v_call: TRBV9

cdr3_nt: TGCAGTGCTAAGACCGACTACGAGCAGTACTTC
cdr3_aa: CSAKTDYEQYF
d_call: NA
clone_size: many
j_call: TRBJ2-7
v_call: TRBV20-1

cdr3_nt: TGTGCCATTAGCCCCCAGGTCTATAGCAATCAGCCCCAGCATTTT
cdr3_aa: CAISPQVYSNQPQHF
d_call: NA
clone_size: NA
j_call: TRBJ1-5
v_call: TRBV19

cdr3_nt: TGTGCCAGCAGCTTGTCGGGCGGACTGAGAAACAATGAGCAGTTCTTC
cdr3_aa: CASSLSGGLRNNEQFF
d_call: NA
clone_size: few
j_call: TRBJ2-1
v_call: TRBV11-2

cdr3_nt: TGTGCCAGCAGTTTTAGTAGGGAAGAGACCCAGTACTTC
cdr3_aa: CASSFSREETQYF
d_call: NA
clone_size: NA
j_call: TRBJ2-5
v_call: TRBV28

cdr3_nt: TGTGCCAGCAGCCGGGGGGGATTGAACACTGAAGCTTTCTTT
cdr3_aa: CASSRGGLNTEAFF
d_call: NA
clone_size: medium-sized
j_call: TRBJ1-1
v_call: TRBV11-3

cdr3_nt: TGTGCCAGCGGACAGGGGGCTTATGATGGCTACACCTTC
cdr3_aa: CASGQGAYDGYTF
d_call: TRBD1
clone_size: few
j_call: TRBJ1-2
v_call: TRBV12-3/TRBV12-4

cdr3_nt: TGTGCCAGCAGTTCCAGGTCTTATTATCCTGAAGCTTTCTTT
cdr3_aa: CASSSRSYYPEAFF
d_call: NA
clone_size: NA
j_call: TRBJ1-1
v_call: TRBV28

cdr3_nt: TGTGCCAGTAGCCCTCGGCACTCGACAGGGAATGAAAAACTGTTTTTT
cdr3_aa: CASSPRHSTGNEKLFF
d_call: TRBD1
clone_size: medium-sized
j_call: TRBJ1-4
v_call: TRBV19

cdr3_nt: TGCAGCGCATCGGGACAGGGGGCCGGGTACCAAGAGACCCAGTACTTC
cdr3_aa: CSASGQGAGYQETQYF
d_call: TRBD1
clone_size: NA
j_call: TRBJ2-5
v_call: TRBV29-1

cdr3_nt: TGCAGCGTTGACGGGGAGACCCAGTACTTC
cdr3_aa: CSVDGETQYF
d_call: NA
clone_size: NA
j_call: TRBJ2-5
v_call: TRBV29-1

cdr3_nt: TGCGCCAGCAGCTTCGACAGAGCTTGGGGCACCATATATTTT
cdr3_aa: CASSFDRAWGTIYF
d_call: NA
clone_size: medium-sized
j_call: TRBJ1-3
v_call: TRBV5-1

cdr3_nt: TGCGCCAGCAGCCAAGGGTCGGATACGCAGTATTTT
cdr3_aa: CASSQGSDTQYF
d_call: NA
clone_size: few
j_call: TRBJ2-3
v_call: TRBV4-1

cdr3_nt: TGTGCCAGCAGACCTCCCAGCGGGGGTCAGTACCAAGAGACCCAGTACTTC
cdr3_aa: CASRPPSGGQYQETQYF
d_call: TRBD2
clone_size: many
j_call: TRBJ2-5
v_call: TRBV7-6

cdr3_nt: TGCAGCGTCGCGACAGGCTCCAGCACAGATACGCAGTATTTT
cdr3_aa: CSVATGSSTDTQYF
d_call: NA
clone_size: NA
j_call: TRBJ2-3
v_call: TRBV29-1

cdr3_nt: TGCGCCAGCAGCCAAATTACAACAGGGGATCACTATGGCTACACCTTC
cdr3_aa: CASSQITTGDHYGYTF
d_call: TRBD1
clone_size: NA
j_call: TRBJ1-2
v_call: TRBV4-3

cdr3_nt: TGCAGCGTGGACGGGACGGTCTATGGCTACACCTTC
cdr3_aa: CSVDGTVYGYTF
d_call: NA
clone_size: large
j_call: TRBJ1-2
v_call: TRBV29-1

cdr3_nt: TGTGCCACCAAACTGGGCAGAAAAGTCAATACGCAGTATTTT
cdr3_aa: CATKLGRKVNTQYF
d_call: NA
clone_size: large
j_call: TRBJ2-3
v_call: TRBV19

cdr3_nt: TGCGCCAGCAGCCCCACTAACACTGAAGCTTTCTTT
cdr3_aa: CASSPTNTEAFF
d_call: NA
clone_size: NA
j_call: TRBJ1-1
v_call: TRBV10-2

cdr3_nt: TGTGCCAGTAGTAAGGGCAGGGACAACTACGAGCAGTACTTC
cdr3_aa: CASSKGRDNYEQYF
d_call: NA
clone_size: NA
j_call: TRBJ2-7
v_call: TRBV19

cdr3_nt: TGTGCCAGCAGCCCGAGGGAGGGAGGCGATGAGCAGTTCTTC
cdr3_aa: CASSPREGGDEQFF
d_call: TRBD2
clone_size: medium-sized
j_call: TRBJ2-1
v_call: TRBV27

cdr3_nt: TGTGCCAGCAGCTTACGGGGGGGCGTGGACACCGGGGAGCTGTTTTTT
cdr3_aa: CASSLRGGVDTGELFF
d_call: TRBD2
clone_size: medium-sized
j_call: TRBJ2-2
v_call: TRBV7-9